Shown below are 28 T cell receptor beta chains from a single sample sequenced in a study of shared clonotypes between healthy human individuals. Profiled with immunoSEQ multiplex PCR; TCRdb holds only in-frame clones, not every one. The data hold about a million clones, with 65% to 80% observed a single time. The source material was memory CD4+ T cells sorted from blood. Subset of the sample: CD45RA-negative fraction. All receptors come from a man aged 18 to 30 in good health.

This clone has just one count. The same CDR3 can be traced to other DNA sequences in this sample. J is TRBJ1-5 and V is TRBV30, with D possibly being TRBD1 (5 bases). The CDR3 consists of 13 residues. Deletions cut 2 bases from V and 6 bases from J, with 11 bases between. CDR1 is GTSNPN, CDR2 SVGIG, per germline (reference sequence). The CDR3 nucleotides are TGTGCCTGGAGTATGGGGGGGGGTCAGCCCCAGCATTTT. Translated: CAWSMGGGQPQHF.

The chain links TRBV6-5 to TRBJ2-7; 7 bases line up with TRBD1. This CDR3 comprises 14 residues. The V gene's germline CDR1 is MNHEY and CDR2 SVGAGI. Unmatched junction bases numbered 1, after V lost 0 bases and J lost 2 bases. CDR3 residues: CASSYSGQTYEQYF. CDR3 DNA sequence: TGTGCCAGCAGTTACTCGGGACAGACCTACGAGCAGTACTTC.

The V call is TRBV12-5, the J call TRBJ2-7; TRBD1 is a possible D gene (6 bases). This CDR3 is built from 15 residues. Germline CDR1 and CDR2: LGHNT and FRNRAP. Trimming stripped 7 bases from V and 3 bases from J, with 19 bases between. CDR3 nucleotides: TGTGCTAGTGCCCGGACCCGGGACACGAACTACGAGCAGTACTTC. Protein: CASARTRDTNYEQYF.

CDR3 region: CASSLIGGNEKLFF. CDR3 sequence (DNA): TGTGCCAGCAGCTTAATAGGGGGGAACGAAAAACTGTTTTTT. The V call is TRBV7-2, the J call TRBJ1-4; perhaps TRBD1 as D (6 bases). The CDR3 consists of 14 residues. Trimming took 2 bases from V and 8 from J, leaving 12 bases between them. CDR1 is SGHTA and CDR2 is FQGNSA in the germline V gene. Together with reference TRBV7-2 and TRBJ1-4, the CDR3 gives the full variable domain: GAGVSQSPSNKVTEKGKDVELRCDPISGHTALYWYRQSLGQGLEFLIYFQGNSAPDKSGLPSDRFSAERTGGSVSTLTIQRTQQEDSAVYLCASSLIGGNEKLFFGSGTQLSVL.

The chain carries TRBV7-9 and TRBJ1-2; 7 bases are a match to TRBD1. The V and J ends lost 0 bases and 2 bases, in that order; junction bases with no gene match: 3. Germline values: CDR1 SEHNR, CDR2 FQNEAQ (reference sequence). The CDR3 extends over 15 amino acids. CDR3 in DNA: TGTGCCAGCAGCTTAGCGCAGGGACAGAACTATGGCTACACCTTC. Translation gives CASSLAQGQNYGYTF.

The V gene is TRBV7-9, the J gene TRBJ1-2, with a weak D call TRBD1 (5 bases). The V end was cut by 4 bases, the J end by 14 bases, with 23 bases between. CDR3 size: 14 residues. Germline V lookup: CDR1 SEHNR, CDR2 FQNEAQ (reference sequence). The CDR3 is CASSSRVGQDVKTF. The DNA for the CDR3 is TGTGCCAGCAGCTCACGAGTGGGGCAGGACGTTAAGACCTTC.

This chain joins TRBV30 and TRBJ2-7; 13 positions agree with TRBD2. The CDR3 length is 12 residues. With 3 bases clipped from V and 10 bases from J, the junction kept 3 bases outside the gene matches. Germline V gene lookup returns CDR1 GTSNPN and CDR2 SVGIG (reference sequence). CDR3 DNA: TGTGCCTGGAGCGGACTAGCGGGAGCTCAGTACTTC. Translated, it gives CAWSGLAGAQYF.

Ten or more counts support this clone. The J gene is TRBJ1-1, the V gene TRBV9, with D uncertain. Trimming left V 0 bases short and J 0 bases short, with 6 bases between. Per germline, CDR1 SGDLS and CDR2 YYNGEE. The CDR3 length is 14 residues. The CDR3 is CASSVVDMNTEAFF. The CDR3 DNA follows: TGTGCCAGCAGCGTAGTAGACATGAACACTGAAGCTTTCTTT. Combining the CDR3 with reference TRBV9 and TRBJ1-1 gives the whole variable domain DSGVTQTPKHLITATGQRVTLRCSPRSGDLSVYWYQQSLDQGLQFLIQYYNGEERAKGNILERFSAQQFPDLHSELNLSSLELGDSALYFCASSVVDMNTEAFFGQGTRLTVV.

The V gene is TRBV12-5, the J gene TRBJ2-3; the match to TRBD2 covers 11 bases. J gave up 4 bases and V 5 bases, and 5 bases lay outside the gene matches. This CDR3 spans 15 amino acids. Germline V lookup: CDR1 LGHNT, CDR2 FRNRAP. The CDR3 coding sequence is TGTGCTAGTGGTAGGACTAGCGGGTCCTCAGATACGCAGTATTTT. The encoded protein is CASGRTSGSSDTQYF.

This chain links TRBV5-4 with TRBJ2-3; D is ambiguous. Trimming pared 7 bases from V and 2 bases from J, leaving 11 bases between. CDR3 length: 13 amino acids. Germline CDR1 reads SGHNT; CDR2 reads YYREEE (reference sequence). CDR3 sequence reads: CASSLPHTDTQYF. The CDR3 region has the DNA TGTGCCAGCTCCCTCCCCCACACAGATACGCAGTATTTT.

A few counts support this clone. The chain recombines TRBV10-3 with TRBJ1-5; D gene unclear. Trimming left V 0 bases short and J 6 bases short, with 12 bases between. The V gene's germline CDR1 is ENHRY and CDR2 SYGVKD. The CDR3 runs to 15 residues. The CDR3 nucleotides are TGTGCCATCAGTGAGTCGGGCTCTGCAGCTCAGCCCCAGCATTTT. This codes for CAISESGSAAQPQHF.

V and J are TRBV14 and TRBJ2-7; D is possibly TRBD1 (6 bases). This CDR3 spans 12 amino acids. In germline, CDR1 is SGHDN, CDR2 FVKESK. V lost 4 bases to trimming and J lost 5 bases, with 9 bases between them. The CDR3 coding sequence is TGTGCCAGCAGCCCTACAGGGAACGAGCAGTACTTC. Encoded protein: CASSPTGNEQYF.

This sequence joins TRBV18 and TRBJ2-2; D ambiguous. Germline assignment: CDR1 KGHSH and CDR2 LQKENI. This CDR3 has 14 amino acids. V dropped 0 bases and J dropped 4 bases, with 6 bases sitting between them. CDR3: CASSPPLTTGELFF. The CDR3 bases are TGTGCCAGCTCACCACCTTTAACCACCGGGGAGCTGTTTTTT.

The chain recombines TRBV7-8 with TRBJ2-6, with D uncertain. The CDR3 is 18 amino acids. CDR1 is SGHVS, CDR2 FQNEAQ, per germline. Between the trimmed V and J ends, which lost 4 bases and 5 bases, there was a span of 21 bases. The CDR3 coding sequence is TGTGCCAGCAGCTGCACTTGTTACCCACAAAGTCGGGCCAACGTCCTGACTTTC. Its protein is CASSCTCYPQSRANVLTF.

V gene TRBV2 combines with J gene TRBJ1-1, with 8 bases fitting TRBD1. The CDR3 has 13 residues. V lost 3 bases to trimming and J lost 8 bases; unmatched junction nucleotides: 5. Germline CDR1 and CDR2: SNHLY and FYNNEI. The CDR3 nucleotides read TGTGCCAGCAGTGAGGGCAGGGGGCAAGAAGCTTTCTTT. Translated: CASSEGRGQEAFF.

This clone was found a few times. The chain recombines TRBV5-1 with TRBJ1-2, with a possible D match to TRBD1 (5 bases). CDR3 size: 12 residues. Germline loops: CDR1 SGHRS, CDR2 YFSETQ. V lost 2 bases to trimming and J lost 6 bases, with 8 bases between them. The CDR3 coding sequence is TGCGCCAGCAGCTTTTCGACAGATGGCTACACCTTC. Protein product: CASSFSTDGYTF.

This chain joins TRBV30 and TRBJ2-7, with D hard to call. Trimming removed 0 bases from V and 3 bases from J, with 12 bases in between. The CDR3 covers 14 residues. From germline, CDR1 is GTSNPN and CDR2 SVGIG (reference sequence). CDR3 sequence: CAWSVTLKNYEQYF. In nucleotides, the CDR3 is TGTGCCTGGAGTGTGACTTTAAAAAACTACGAGCAGTACTTC.

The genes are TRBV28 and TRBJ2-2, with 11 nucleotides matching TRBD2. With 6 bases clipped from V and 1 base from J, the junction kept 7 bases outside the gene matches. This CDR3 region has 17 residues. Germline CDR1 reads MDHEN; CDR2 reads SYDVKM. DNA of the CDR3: TGTGCCAGCAGGAATAGCGGGGGGGCGTGGAACACCGGGGAGCTGTTTTTT. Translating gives CASRNSGGAWNTGELFF.

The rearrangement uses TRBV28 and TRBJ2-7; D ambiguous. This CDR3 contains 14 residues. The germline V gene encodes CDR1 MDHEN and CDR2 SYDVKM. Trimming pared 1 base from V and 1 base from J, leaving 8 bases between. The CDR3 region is CASSLLEASYEQYF. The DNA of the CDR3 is TGTGCCAGCAGTTTATTAGAGGCGTCCTACGAGCAGTACTTC.

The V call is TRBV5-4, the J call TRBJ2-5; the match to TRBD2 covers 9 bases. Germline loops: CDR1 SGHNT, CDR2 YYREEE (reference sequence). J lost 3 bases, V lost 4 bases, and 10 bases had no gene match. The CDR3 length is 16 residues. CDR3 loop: CASSHGGTSLKETQYF. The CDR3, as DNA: TGTGCCAGCAGCCACGGCGGGACTAGCCTTAAAGAGACCCAGTACTTC.

In DNA, the CDR3 is TGTGCCAGCAGTAAGGGACTGAATTCCTACGAGCAGTACTTC. Translated, it gives CASSKGLNSYEQYF. The chain has TRBV6-5 and TRBJ2-7; a weak D match, TRBD2 (6 bases). Germline CDR1 MNHEY, CDR2 SVGAGI. There are 14 residues in the CDR3. The V end lost 5 bases, the J end lost 1 base, and 12 bases lay between the germline ends.

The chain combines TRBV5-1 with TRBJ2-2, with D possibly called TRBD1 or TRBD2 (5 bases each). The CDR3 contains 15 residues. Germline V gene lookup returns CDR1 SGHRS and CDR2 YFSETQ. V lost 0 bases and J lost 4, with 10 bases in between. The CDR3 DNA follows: TGCGCCAGCAGCTTGGGGGACCAGATCACCGGGGAGCTGTTTTTT. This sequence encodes CASSLGDQITGELFF.

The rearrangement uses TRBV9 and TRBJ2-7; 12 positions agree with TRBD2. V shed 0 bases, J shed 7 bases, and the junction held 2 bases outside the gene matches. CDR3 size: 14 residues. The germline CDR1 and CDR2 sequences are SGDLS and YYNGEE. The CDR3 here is CASSVATSGGEQYF. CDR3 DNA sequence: TGTGCCAGCAGCGTAGCTACTAGCGGGGGGGAGCAGTACTTC.

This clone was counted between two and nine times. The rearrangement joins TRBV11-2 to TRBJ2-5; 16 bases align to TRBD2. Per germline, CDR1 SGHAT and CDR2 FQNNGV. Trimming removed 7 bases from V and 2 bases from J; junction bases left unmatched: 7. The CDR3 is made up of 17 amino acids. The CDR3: CASTGLAGGPGQETQYF. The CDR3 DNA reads TGTGCCAGCACGGGACTAGCGGGGGGGCCCGGGCAAGAGACCCAGTACTTC.

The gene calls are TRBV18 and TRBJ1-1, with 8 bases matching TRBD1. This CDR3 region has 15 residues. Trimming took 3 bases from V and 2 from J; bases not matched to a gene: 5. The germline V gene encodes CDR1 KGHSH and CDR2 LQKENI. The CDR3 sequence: CASSPRDRRNTEAFF. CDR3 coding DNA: TGTGCCAGCTCACCCCGGGACAGGAGAAACACTGAAGCTTTCTTT.

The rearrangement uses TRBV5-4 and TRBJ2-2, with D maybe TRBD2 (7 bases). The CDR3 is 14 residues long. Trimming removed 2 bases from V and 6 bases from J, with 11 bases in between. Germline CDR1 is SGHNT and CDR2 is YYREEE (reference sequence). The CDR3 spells CASSLWGGAGELFF. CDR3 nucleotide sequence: TGTGCCAGCAGCTTATGGGGGGGCGCCGGGGAGCTGTTTTTT.

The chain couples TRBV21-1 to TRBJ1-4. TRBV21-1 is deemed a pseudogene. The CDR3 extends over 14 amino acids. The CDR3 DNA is TGTGCCAGCAGCAAAGTAGGACTACACGAAAAACTGTTTTTT. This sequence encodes CASSKVGLHEKLFF.

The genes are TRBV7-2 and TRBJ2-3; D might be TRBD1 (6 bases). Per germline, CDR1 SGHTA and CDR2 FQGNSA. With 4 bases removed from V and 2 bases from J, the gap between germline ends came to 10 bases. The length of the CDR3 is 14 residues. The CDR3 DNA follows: TGTGCCAGCAGCTCGGACAGCAACACAGATACGCAGTATTTT. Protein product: CASSSDSNTDTQYF. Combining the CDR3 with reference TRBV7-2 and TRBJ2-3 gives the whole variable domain GAGVSQSPSNKVTEKGKDVELRCDPISGHTALYWYRQSLGQGLEFLIYFQGNSAPDKSGLPSDRFSAERTGGSVSTLTIQRTQQEDSAVYLCASSSDSNTDTQYFGPGTRLTVL.